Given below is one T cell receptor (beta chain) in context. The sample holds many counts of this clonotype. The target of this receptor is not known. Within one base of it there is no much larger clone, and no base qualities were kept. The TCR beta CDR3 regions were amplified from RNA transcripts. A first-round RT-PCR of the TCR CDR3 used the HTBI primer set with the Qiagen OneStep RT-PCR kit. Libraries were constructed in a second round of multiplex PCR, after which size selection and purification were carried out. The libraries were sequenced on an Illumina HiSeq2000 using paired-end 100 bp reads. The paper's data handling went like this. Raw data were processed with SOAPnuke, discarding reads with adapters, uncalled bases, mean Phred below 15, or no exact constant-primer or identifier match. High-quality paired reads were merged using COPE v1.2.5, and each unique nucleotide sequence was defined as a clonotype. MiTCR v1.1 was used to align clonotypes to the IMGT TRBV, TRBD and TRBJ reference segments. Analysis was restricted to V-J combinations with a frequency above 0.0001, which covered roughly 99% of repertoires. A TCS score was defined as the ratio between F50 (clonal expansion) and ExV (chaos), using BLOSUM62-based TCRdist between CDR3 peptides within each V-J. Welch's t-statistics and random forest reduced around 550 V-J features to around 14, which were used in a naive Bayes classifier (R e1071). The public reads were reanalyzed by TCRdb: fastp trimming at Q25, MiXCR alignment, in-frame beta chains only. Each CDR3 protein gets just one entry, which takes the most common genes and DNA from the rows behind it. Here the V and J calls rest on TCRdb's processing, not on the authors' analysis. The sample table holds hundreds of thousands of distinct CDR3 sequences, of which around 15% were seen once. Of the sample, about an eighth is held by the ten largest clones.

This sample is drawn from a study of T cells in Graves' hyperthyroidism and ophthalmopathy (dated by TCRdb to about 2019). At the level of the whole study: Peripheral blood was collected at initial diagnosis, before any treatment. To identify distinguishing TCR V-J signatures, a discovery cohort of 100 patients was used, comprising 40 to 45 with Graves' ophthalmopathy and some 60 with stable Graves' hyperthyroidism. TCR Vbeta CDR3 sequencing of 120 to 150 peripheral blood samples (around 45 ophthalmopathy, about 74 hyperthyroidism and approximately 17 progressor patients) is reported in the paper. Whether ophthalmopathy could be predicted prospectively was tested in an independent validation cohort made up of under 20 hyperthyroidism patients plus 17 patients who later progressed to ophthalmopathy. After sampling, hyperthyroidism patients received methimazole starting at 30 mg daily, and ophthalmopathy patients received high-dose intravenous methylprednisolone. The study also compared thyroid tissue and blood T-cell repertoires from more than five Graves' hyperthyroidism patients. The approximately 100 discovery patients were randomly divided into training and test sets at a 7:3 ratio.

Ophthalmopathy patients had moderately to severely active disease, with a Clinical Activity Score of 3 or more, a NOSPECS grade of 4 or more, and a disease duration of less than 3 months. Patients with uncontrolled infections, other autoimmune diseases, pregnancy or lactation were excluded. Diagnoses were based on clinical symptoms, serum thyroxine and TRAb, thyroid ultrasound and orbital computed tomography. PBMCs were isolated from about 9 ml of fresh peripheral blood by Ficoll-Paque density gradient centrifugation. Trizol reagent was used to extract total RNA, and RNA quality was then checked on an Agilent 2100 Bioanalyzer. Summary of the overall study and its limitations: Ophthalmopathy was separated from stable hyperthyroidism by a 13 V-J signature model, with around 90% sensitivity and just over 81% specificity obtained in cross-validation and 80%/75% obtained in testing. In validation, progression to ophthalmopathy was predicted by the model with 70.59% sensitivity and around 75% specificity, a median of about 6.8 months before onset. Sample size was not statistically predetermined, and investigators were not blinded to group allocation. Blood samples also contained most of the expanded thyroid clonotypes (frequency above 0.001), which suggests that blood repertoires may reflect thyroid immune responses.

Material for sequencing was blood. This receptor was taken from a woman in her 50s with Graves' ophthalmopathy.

The DNA reads as follows: TGTGCCAGCAGTTTATTCGGGACAGCTAGCAATGAGCAGTTCTTC. It specifies CASSLFGTASNEQFF. Here the chain combines TRBV27 and TRBJ2-1, with TRBD1 matching 7 junction bases. CDR1 is given as MNHEY and CDR2 as SMNVEV, both from the germline V gene (reference sequence). Inclusive of the bounding cysteine and phenylalanine, the CDR3 is 15 residues long. The kept DNA is CDR3 alone, 45 bases in frame from the first base. V loses 1 base at its end and J loses 6 bases; junction bases beyond the gene matches: 6.